These 22 T cell receptor beta chains were sequenced from one sample in a study of OX40 agonist ivuxolimab in advanced cancers. TCRdb's table, derived via immunoSEQ multiplex PCR, lists solely in-frame clones and lacks some. The sample records roughly 70,000 clones, approximately 86% being singletons. The sample here was CD4+ or CD8+ T cells sorted from blood, taken in a trial of the OX40 agonist ivuxolimab. Source of these receptors: an adult with an advanced solid tumor such as melanoma, head and neck, liver or kidney cancer.

The rearrangement links TRBV14 to TRBJ2-7; 7 bases align to TRBD1. V dropped 2 bases and J dropped 6; count of bases not matched to a gene: 10. The CDR3 has 15 residues. Germline CDR1 SGHDN, CDR2 FVKESK. The CDR3 region has the DNA TGTGCCAGCAGCCAAAAGGACAGGTCTGTCAGCGAGCAGTACTTC. Protein product: CASSQKDRSVSEQYF.

The V gene is TRBV7-9, the J gene TRBJ1-2; D unclear. Per germline, CDR1 SEHNR and CDR2 FQNEAQ (reference sequence). Trimming shortened V by 2 bases and J by 11 bases, and 24 bases separated the two germline ends. The CDR3 is 16 amino acids. CDR3 protein: CASSLRAWEGGNAYTF. The CDR3 DNA sequence: TGTGCCAGCAGCTTAAGGGCCTGGGAGGGTGGCAATGCGTACACCTTC.

This clone showed up just once. The chain uses TRBV28 and TRBJ1-6; the match to TRBD1 covers 8 bases. This CDR3 is built from 15 residues. The ends lost 6 bases at V and 8 bases at J; junction bases unmatched: 9. Germline V gene data show CDR1 as MDHEN and CDR2 as SYDVKM. Here the CDR3 reads CASRKTGGFYSPLHF. CDR3 DNA sequence: TGTGCCAGCAGAAAAACAGGGGGTTTTTATTCACCCCTCCACTTT.

This chain uses TRBV28 with TRBJ2-1; the D gene could be TRBD1 or TRBD2 (5 bases each). Germline assignment: CDR1 MDHEN and CDR2 SYDVKM. This CDR3 comprises 14 residues. The V gene lost 6 bases and the J gene lost 6 bases, with 15 bases spanning the gap. The CDR3, as DNA: TGTGCCAGCAGACCCTATAGCGACAGCAATGAGCAGTTCTTC. Translated: CASRPYSDSNEQFF.

This sequence joins TRBV5-6 and TRBJ2-7; the match to TRBD1 covers 10 bases. V lost 0 bases and J lost 7; bases outside the gene matches: 4. Germline V gene data show CDR1 as SGHDT and CDR2 as YYEEEE. This CDR3 has 14 amino acids. CDR3 sequence: CASSLGQGAEEQYF. The CDR3 DNA is TGTGCCAGCAGCTTGGGACAGGGGGCGGAGGAGCAGTACTTC. The full variable domain, rest sourced from reference TRBV5-6 and TRBJ2-7, is DAGVTQSPTHLIKTRGQQVTLRCSPKSGHDTVSWYQQALGQGPQFIFQYYEEEERQRGNFPDRFSGHQFPNYSSELNVNALLLGDSALYLCASSLGQGAEEQYFGPGTRLTVT.

V usage is TRBV2 and J usage is TRBJ1-5, with a tentative D call TRBD1 (6 bases). Deletions cut 4 bases from V and 11 bases from J, with 18 bases between. The germline gives CDR1 SNHLY, CDR2 FYNNEI. This CDR3 contains 14 residues. CDR3 DNA: TGTGCCAGCAGTGTTGGATCGCAGGGGCGATCCCAGCATTTT. Translated: CASSVGSQGRSQHF. The whole variable domain, filled in from reference TRBV2 and TRBJ1-5, reads EPEVTQTPSHQVTQMGQEVILRCVPISNHLYFYWYRQILGQKVEFLVSFYNNEISEKSEIFDDQFSVERPDGSNFTLKIRSTKLEDSAMYFCASSVGSQGRSQHFGDGTRLSIL.

V and J are TRBV28 and TRBJ2-6; D is unclear. This CDR3 has 13 amino acids. Looked up from germline, CDR1 is MDHEN and CDR2 is SYDVKM. V gave up 7 bases and J gave up 4 bases, with 8 bases separating them. This chain's CDR3 is CASTRPGANVLTF. Written as DNA, the CDR3 is TGTGCCAGCACCCGGCCGGGGGCCAACGTCCTGACTTTC. The full variable domain, its missing parts supplied by reference TRBV28 and TRBJ2-6, is DVKVTQSSRYLVKRTGEKVFLECVQDMDHENMFWYRQDPGLGLRLIYFSYDVKMKEKGDIPEGYSVSREKKERFSLILESASTNQTSMYLCASTRPGANVLTFGAGSRLTVL.

V gene TRBV18 combines with J gene TRBJ1-2, with D possibly being TRBD1 (5 bases). The V end lost 4 bases, the J end lost 6 bases, and 12 bases lay between the germline ends. Germline lookup yields CDR1 KGHSH and CDR2 LQKENI. The length of the CDR3 is 13 residues. The CDR3 DNA reads as TGTGCCAGCTCACTTCGAGTACAGGATGGCTACACCTTC. It codes for CASSLRVQDGYTF.

This chain connects TRBV11-2 to TRBJ1-2; 7 nucleotides match TRBD1. The CDR3 loop spans 12 amino acids. Germline V lookup: CDR1 SGHAT, CDR2 FQNNGV. V lost 6 bases and J lost 7; bases outside the gene matches: 5. CDR3 DNA sequence: TGTGCCAGCAGTAGACAGGGAGGTGGCTACACCTTC. Translation gives CASSRQGGGYTF.

J is TRBJ2-7 and V is TRBV5-4; D is perhaps TRBD1 (5 bases). The CDR3 runs to 13 residues. Trimming took off 0 bases at V and 2 bases at J, with 6 bases between the two ends. Per the germline V gene, CDR1 is SGHNT and CDR2 is YYREEE (reference sequence). The DNA of the CDR3 is TGTGCCAGCAGCTTGGACAGGACCTACGAGCAGTACTTC. Amino acids: CASSLDRTYEQYF. The complete variable domain, with remaining parts taken from reference TRBV5-4 and TRBJ2-7, reads ETGVTQSPTHLIKTRGQQVTLRCSSQSGHNTVSWYQQALGQGPQFIFQYYREEENGRGNFPPRFSGLQFPNYSSELNVNALELDDSALYLCASSLDRTYEQYFGPGTRLTVT.

The genes are TRBV5-1 and TRBJ2-5; the match to TRBD1 covers 7 bases. CDR1 and CDR2 from the germline V gene are SGHRS and YFSETQ. Trimming at V came to 4 bases and at J to 3 bases, leaving 6 bases not matched to a gene. The CDR3 spans 14 residues. Here the CDR3 reads CASSTGTEEETQYF. The CDR3 DNA reads TGCGCCAGCAGCACCGGGACAGAAGAAGAGACCCAGTACTTC. Using reference TRBV5-1 and TRBJ2-5 for the parts outside the CDR3, the full variable domain is KAGVTQTPRYLIKTRGQQVTLSCSPISGHRSVSWYQQTPGQGLQFLFEYFSETQRNKGNFPGRFSGRQFSNSRSEMNVSTLELGDSALYLCASSTGTEEETQYFGPGTRLLVL.

This CDR3 reads CASSAGSGPVRGKNIQYF. CDR3 DNA: TGCGCCAGCAGTGCTGGTAGCGGCCCTGTGCGTGGCAAAAACATTCAGTACTTC. The chain combines TRBV10-1 with TRBJ2-4; possibly TRBD2 for D (6 bases). CDR1 is WNHNN and CDR2 is SYGVQD in the germline V gene (reference sequence). V lost 4 bases, J lost 3 bases, and 22 bases lay in between. The CDR3 has 18 amino acids.

There are a few counts of this clone. The chain employs TRBV30 and TRBJ1-5, with D possibly matching TRBD1 (6 bases). Between the trimmed V and J ends, which lost 6 bases and 4 bases, there was a span of 10 bases. CDR1 and CDR2 (germline): GTSNPN, SVGIG (reference sequence). The CDR3 is 12 amino acids. The CDR3 DNA sequence: TGTGCCTGCCAAAGGGGGAATCAGCCCCAGCATTTT. This gives the protein CACQRGNQPQHF.

This chain connects TRBV28 to TRBJ1-3; a possible D gene is TRBD1 (5 bases). With 6 bases removed from V and 9 bases from J, the gap between germline ends came to 18 bases. The germline CDR1 and CDR2 sequences are MDHEN and SYDVKM. The CDR3 sequence is 14 residues long. The CDR3 loop is CASSPDGSGGTIYF. CDR3 nucleotides: TGTGCCAGCAGCCCCGACGGTTCTGGGGGCACCATATATTTT.

This clone appeared once. The V call is TRBV7-6, the J call TRBJ1-2, with 7 bases identical to TRBD1. J was trimmed by 8 bases and V by 2 bases; bases with no gene match: 5. This CDR3 is 13 amino acids long. In germline, CDR1 is SGHVS, CDR2 FNYEAQ. The CDR3 loop is CASSLPGQAGYTF. In DNA form, the CDR3 reads TGTGCCAGCAGCTTACCCGGACAGGCGGGCTACACCTTC.

The table lists this clone with a count of one. This chain links TRBV28 with TRBJ2-7; no definite D call. CDR1 is MDHEN and CDR2 is SYDVKM in the germline V gene. The ends were cut back, 4 bases at V and 3 bases at J, with 13 bases in the middle. This CDR3 contains 14 residues. CDR3 coding DNA: TGTGCCAGCAGTTCGTATGATGGACGCTACGAGCAGTACTTC. This sequence encodes CASSSYDGRYEQYF. The entire variable domain, with the rest obtained from reference TRBV28 and TRBJ2-7, is as follows: DVKVTQSSRYLVKRTGEKVFLECVQDMDHENMFWYRQDPGLGLRLIYFSYDVKMKEKGDIPEGYSVSREKKERFSLILESASTNQTSMYLCASSSYDGRYEQYFGPGTRLTVT.

The chain combines TRBV19 with TRBJ1-3, with D tentatively TRBD1 (6 bases). In germline, CDR1 is LNHDA, CDR2 SQIVND (reference sequence). Trimming pared 7 bases from V and 2 bases from J, leaving 18 bases between. The CDR3 is 16 amino acids. DNA for the CDR3: TGTGCCAGTACCTCAGAGAGGACAGCAACTGGAAACACCATATATTTT. Amino acids: CASTSERTATGNTIYF.

The chain is built from TRBV19 and TRBJ2-6; maybe TRBD1 (6 bases). Germline loops: CDR1 LNHDA, CDR2 SQIVND (reference sequence). CDR3 length: 17 residues. V lost 6 bases, J lost 2 bases, and 17 bases lay in between. This CDR3 is CASRSDSLGAGANVLTF. CDR3 coding DNA: TGTGCCAGTAGATCGGACAGCCTGGGGGCTGGGGCCAACGTCCTGACTTTC.

This clone was detected once. V usage is TRBV19 and J usage is TRBJ2-3; 8 nucleotides agree with TRBD2. The CDR3 runs 17 residues. V dropped 7 bases and J dropped 0; count of bases not matched to a gene: 12. Germline-derived CDR1 and CDR2 are LNHDA and SQIVND (reference sequence). CDR3: CASTNAQRGTSTDTQYF. In DNA form, the CDR3 reads TGTGCCAGTACTAACGCGCAGCGGGGGACTAGCACAGATACGCAGTATTTT.

This clone came up once. The J gene is TRBJ1-2, the V gene TRBV28; D uncertain. The V end was cut by 3 bases, the J end by 0 bases, with 17 bases between. This CDR3 is 17 amino acids long. The germline V gene encodes CDR1 MDHEN and CDR2 SYDVKM. CDR3 DNA: TGTGCCAGCAGTTTTCTCACCGGGTACGACGCTAACTATGGCTACACCTTC. Residues: CASSFLTGYDANYGYTF.

The sample holds one count of this clone. The V gene is TRBV9, the J gene TRBJ2-3, with 9 bases lining up with TRBD2. This CDR3 has 15 amino acids. V shed 3 bases and J 4 bases; nucleotides not matched to a gene: 6. Germline loops: CDR1 SGDLS, CDR2 YYNGEE. In DNA form, the CDR3 reads TGTGCCAGCAGCGGGGGGACTAGCTTCGCAGATACGCAGTATTTT. This sequence encodes CASSGGTSFADTQYF. The complete variable domain, with remaining parts taken from reference TRBV9 and TRBJ2-3, reads DSGVTQTPKHLITATGQRVTLRCSPRSGDLSVYWYQQSLDQGLQFLIQYYNGEERAKGNILERFSAQQFPDLHSELNLSSLELGDSALYFCASSGGTSFADTQYFGPGTRLTVL.

The rearrangement uses TRBV11-2 and TRBJ2-7; 7 nucleotides agree with TRBD2. V lost 3 bases, J lost 6 bases, and 11 bases stayed unmatched. Germline V gene lookup returns CDR1 SGHAT and CDR2 FQNNGV. The CDR3 spans 15 residues. As DNA, the CDR3 is TGTGCCAGCAGCTTCGTCGGGGGAGGGAGGGGCGAGCAGTACTTC. Residues: CASSFVGGGRGEQYF.